Below, 15 T cell receptor beta chains from the same sample are listed, as sequenced in a study of OX40 agonist ivuxolimab in advanced cancers. Generated by immunoSEQ multiplex PCR, the TCRdb table keeps only in-frame clones and is missing some. The table has 25,000 to 40,000 clones, around 81% seen once. The source material was CD4+ or CD8+ T cells sorted from blood, sampled in a trial of the OX40 agonist ivuxolimab. The receptors here all came from an adult with an advanced solid tumor such as melanoma, head and neck, liver or kidney cancer.

The J gene is TRBJ1-6, the V gene TRBV30; D is ambiguous. CDR1 is GTSNPN, CDR2 SVGIG, per germline (reference sequence). Trimming cost V 3 bases and J 7 bases, with 13 bases left between them. This CDR3 has 14 amino acids. The CDR3: CAWSADIRNSPLHF. The CDR3 DNA follows: TGTGCCTGGAGCGCGGATATTAGGAATTCACCCCTCCACTTT.

The genes are TRBV28 and TRBJ1-1, with D possibly matching TRBD1 (5 bases). The germline V gene encodes CDR1 MDHEN and CDR2 SYDVKM. The CDR3 has 15 residues. Deletions cut 3 bases from V and 5 bases from J, with 16 bases between. This chain's CDR3 is CASSFGVGARTEAFF. The CDR3 DNA sequence: TGTGCCAGCAGTTTCGGGGTAGGGGCCAGGACTGAAGCTTTCTTT.

The chain is built from TRBV9 and TRBJ1-1; D is unclear. Trimming stripped 3 bases from V and 1 base from J, with 7 bases between. From germline, CDR1 is SGDLS and CDR2 YYNGEE. The CDR3 length is 13 residues. CDR3 protein: CASSAQRNTEAFF. Here the CDR3 DNA reads TGTGCCAGCAGCGCTCAGAGGAACACTGAAGCTTTCTTT.

The chain combines TRBV27 with TRBJ2-1; possibly TRBD1 for D (6 bases). Trimming removed 6 bases from V and 5 bases from J, with 14 bases in between. Germline CDR1 MNHEY, CDR2 SMNVEV (reference sequence). The CDR3 runs 14 residues. DNA of the CDR3: TGTGCCAGCAGGCTACAGGGCATCGACAATGAGCAGTTCTTC. Translation gives CASRLQGIDNEQFF.

The rearrangement uses TRBV7-2 and TRBJ1-5, with 7 bases matching TRBD1. The germline V gene has CDR1 SGHTA and CDR2 FQGNSA. J gave up 8 bases and V 2 bases, and 6 bases lay outside the gene matches. The CDR3 has 14 amino acids. CDR3 nucleotide sequence: TGTGCCAGCAGCTTAAGACAGGGAAAAAAGCCCCAGCATTTT. As protein: CASSLRQGKKPQHF.

The rearrangement joins TRBV5-4 to TRBJ2-2; 9 bases match TRBD2. Trimming removed 0 bases from V and 4 bases from J; junction bases left unmatched: 4. CDR1 SGHNT and CDR2 YYREEE come from the germline V gene (reference sequence). This CDR3 region has 16 residues. CDR3 in DNA: TGTGCCAGCAGCTTGGGTTTTAGCGGGAGCACCGGGGAGCTGTTTTTT. It specifies CASSLGFSGSTGELFF.

This clone was observed a handful of times. The V and J genes are TRBV7-2 and TRBJ2-5, with 9 bases aligning to TRBD2. V lost 2 bases to trimming and J lost 5 bases; unmatched junction nucleotides: 6. Germline V CDR1 and CDR2: SGHTA, FQGNSA. The CDR3 extends over 15 amino acids. CDR3 sequence: CASSLKGAGGETQYF. The CDR3 DNA is TGTGCCAGCAGCTTAAAAGGAGCGGGGGGTGAGACCCAGTACTTC. The full variable domain, in which reference TRBV7-2 and TRBJ2-5 provide the parts outside the CDR3, is GAGVSQSPSNKVTEKGKDVELRCDPISGHTALYWYRQSLGQGLEFLIYFQGNSAPDKSGLPSDRFSAERTGGSVSTLTIQRTQQEDSAVYLCASSLKGAGGETQYFGPGTRLLVL.

The rearrangement uses TRBV19 and TRBJ2-1, with D perhaps matching TRBD2 (5 bases). V lost 6 bases to trimming and J lost 4 bases, with 10 bases between them. Looked up from germline, CDR1 is LNHDA and CDR2 is SQIVND (reference sequence). There are 13 residues in the CDR3. CDR3 sequence (DNA): TGTGCCAGTAGAGGCCCGGGGTACAATGAGCAGTTCTTC. This gives the protein CASRGPGYNEQFF. The variable domain in full, with the rest retrieved from reference TRBV19 and TRBJ2-1, is DGGITQSPKYLFRKEGQNVTLSCEQNLNHDAMYWYRQDPGQGLRLIYYSQIVNDFQKGDIAEGYSVSREKKESFPLTVTSAQKNPTAFYLCASRGPGYNEQFFGPGTRLTVL.

The gene calls are TRBV2 and TRBJ2-3, with D possibly TRBD2 on 6 matching bases. The CDR3 covers 16 residues. Germline values: CDR1 SNHLY, CDR2 FYNNEI. The V end was cut by 4 bases, the J end by 4 bases, with 18 bases between. DNA for the CDR3: TGTGCCAGCAGTGCCCAGTCGGGACTTGTCGCAGATACGCAGTATTTT. Encoded protein: CASSAQSGLVADTQYF. The full variable domain, rest sourced from reference TRBV2 and TRBJ2-3, is EPEVTQTPSHQVTQMGQEVILRCVPISNHLYFYWYRQILGQKVEFLVSFYNNEISEKSEIFDDQFSVERPDGSNFTLKIRSTKLEDSAMYFCASSAQSGLVADTQYFGPGTRLTVL.

The rearrangement links TRBV18 to TRBJ2-7; 9 bases line up with TRBD1. Germline CDR1 and CDR2: KGHSH and LQKENI. The ends lost 5 bases at V and 6 bases at J; junction bases unmatched: 5. The CDR3 is 13 residues long. The CDR3 sequence: CASSATGGREQYF. In DNA form, the CDR3 reads TGTGCCAGCTCAGCGACAGGGGGGCGCGAGCAGTACTTC. Combining the CDR3 with reference TRBV18 and TRBJ2-7 gives the whole variable domain NAGVMQNPRHLVRRRGQEARLRCSPMKGHSHVYWYRQLPEEGLKFMVYLQKENIIDESGMPKERFSAEFPKEGPSILRIQQVVRGDSAAYFCASSATGGREQYFGPGTRLTVT.

V usage is TRBV21-1 and J usage is TRBJ2-1; the tabulated D call, TRBD2, remains unverified against the DNA. TRBV21-1 is an annotated pseudogene. CDR3 length equals 17 residues. CDR3 nucleotide sequence: TGTGCCAGCAGCAAAGTCCGGGCTAGCGGGAGGGCCAATGAGCAGTTCTTC. Amino acids: CASSKVRASGRANEQFF.

The CDR3: CASSSPGQGSYEQYF. CDR3 DNA sequence: TGTGCCAGCAGTTCTCCGGGACAGGGCTCCTACGAGCAGTACTTC. V is TRBV6-5 and J is TRBJ2-7; 9 bases match TRBD1. This CDR3 comprises 15 residues. Trimming took 4 bases from V and 0 from J; bases not matched to a gene: 4. Germline assignment: CDR1 MNHEY and CDR2 SVGAGI.

The rearrangement uses TRBV25-1 and TRBJ2-3; D gene unclear. Trimming stripped 4 bases from V and 2 bases from J, with 10 bases between. The CDR3 is 14 amino acids. CDR1 is MGHDK and CDR2 is SYGVNS in the germline V gene. Written as DNA, the CDR3 is TGTGCCAGCAGTGCTCGGATTACCACAGATACGCAGTATTTT. It codes for CASSARITTDTQYF.

This sequence joins TRBV2 and TRBJ2-7, with TRBD1 matching 8 bases. The V and J ends lost 5 bases and 3 bases, in that order; junction bases with no gene match: 9. CDR1 is SNHLY, CDR2 FYNNEI, per germline. The CDR3 consists of 15 residues. The CDR3 protein is CASSRQGQASYEQYF. Written as DNA, the CDR3 is TGTGCCAGCAGTCGACAGGGACAGGCTAGCTACGAGCAGTACTTC.

This clone was found a few times. J is TRBJ1-5 and V is TRBV2; no definite D call. This CDR3 contains 13 residues. V lost 5 bases to trimming and J lost 2 bases, with 7 bases between them. The germline V gene encodes CDR1 SNHLY and CDR2 FYNNEI. The CDR3 coding sequence is TGTGCCAGCAGTTCGATTCGCAATCAGCCCCAGCATTTT. Amino acids: CASSSIRNQPQHF.